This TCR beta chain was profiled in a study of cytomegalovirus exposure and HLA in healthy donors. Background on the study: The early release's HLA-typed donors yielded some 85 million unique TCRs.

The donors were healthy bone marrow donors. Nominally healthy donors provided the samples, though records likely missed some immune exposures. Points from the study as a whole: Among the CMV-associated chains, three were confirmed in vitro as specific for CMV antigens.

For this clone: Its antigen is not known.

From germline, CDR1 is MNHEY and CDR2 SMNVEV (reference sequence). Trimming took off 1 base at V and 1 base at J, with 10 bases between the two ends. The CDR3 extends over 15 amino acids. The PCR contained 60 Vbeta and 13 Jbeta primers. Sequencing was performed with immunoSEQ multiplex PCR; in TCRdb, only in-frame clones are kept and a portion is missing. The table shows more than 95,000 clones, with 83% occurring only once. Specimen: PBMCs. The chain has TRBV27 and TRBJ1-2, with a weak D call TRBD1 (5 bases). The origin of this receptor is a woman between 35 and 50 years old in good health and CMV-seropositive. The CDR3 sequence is CASSLLGQSNYGYTF. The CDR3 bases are TGTGCCAGCAGTTTATTAGGACAAAGTAACTATGGCTACACCTTC.